This TCR beta chain was obtained from a study of shared clonotypes between healthy human individuals. The study separated CD4+ cells into CD45RA+ naive and CD45RA-negative memory subsets. Using immunoSEQ multiplex PCR, the repertoire was profiled, and TCRdb retains in-frame clones only, with some absent. The sample includes some 2.1 million clones, around 95% of them seen just once. Trimming left V 3 bases short and J 4 bases short, with 10 bases between. CDR1 and CDR2 from the germline V gene are KGHSH and LQKENI. CDR3 size: 15 residues. The rearrangement uses TRBV18 and TRBJ1-6; D not certain. This clonotype originated in a man aged 18 to 30 in good health. Sequenced sample: naive CD4+ T cells sorted from blood. The sample's subset: CD45RA+ positively selected. CDR3 loop: CASSPAQTYNSPLHF. The CDR3 nucleotides read TGTGCCAGCTCACCGGCCCAGACATATAATTCACCCCTCCACTTT.